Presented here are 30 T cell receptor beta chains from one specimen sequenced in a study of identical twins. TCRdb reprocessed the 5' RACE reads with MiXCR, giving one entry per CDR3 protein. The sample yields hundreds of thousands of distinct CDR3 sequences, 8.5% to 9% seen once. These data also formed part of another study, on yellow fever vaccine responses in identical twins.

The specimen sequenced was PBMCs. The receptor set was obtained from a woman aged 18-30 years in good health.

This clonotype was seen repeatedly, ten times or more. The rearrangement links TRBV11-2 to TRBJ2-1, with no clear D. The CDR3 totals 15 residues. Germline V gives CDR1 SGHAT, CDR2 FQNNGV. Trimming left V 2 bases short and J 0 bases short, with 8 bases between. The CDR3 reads CASSLIPFSYNEQFF. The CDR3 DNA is TGTGCCAGCAGCTTAATACCATTCTCCTACAATGAGCAGTTCTTC.

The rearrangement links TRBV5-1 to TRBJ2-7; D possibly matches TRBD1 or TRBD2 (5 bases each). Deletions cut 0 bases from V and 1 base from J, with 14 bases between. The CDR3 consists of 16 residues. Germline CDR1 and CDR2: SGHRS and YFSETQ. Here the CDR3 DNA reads TGCGCCAGCAGCTTGGAGAGGGGCCACGGGTCCTACGAGCAGTACTTC. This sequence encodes CASSLERGHGSYEQYF.

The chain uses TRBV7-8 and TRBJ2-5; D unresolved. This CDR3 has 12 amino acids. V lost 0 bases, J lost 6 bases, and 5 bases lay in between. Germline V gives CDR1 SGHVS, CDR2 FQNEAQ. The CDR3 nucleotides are TGTGCCAGCAGCTTAGCGTCCAAGACCCAGTACTTC. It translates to CASSLASKTQYF.

CDR3 region: CASSHFEENTEAFF. The CDR3 DNA reads as TGTGCCAGCAGCCACTTCGAGGAGAACACTGAAGCTTTCTTT. The chain combines TRBV28 with TRBJ1-1; no clear D gene. The germline V and J ends were trimmed by 6 bases and 1 base, with 12 bases remaining between them. The germline V gene encodes CDR1 MDHEN and CDR2 SYDVKM. This CDR3 comprises 14 residues.

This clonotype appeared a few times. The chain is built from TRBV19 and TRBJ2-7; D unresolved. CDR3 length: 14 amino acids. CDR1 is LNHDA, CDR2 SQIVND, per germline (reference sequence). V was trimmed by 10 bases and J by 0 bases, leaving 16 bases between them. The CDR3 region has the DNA TGTGCCACTCGGACGCGTCACCTCTCCTACGAGCAGTACTTC. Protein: CATRTRHLSYEQYF.

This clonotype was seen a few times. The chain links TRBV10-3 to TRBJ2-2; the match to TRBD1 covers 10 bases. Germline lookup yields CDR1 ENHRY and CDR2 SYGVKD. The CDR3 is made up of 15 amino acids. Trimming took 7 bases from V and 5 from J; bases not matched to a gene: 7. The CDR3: CAIKGTGAGTGELFF. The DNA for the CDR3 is TGTGCCATCAAAGGGACAGGGGCGGGGACCGGGGAGCTGTTTTTT.

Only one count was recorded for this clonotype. The CDR3 sequence is CAWSVAGISYEQYF. The CDR3, as DNA: TGTGCCTGGAGTGTAGCCGGAATCTCCTACGAGCAGTACTTC. The chain is built from TRBV30 and TRBJ2-7; D is unclear. V was cut by 0 bases and J by 0 bases, with 9 bases left in between. The CDR3 has 14 residues. CDR1 is GTSNPN, CDR2 SVGIG, per germline (reference sequence).

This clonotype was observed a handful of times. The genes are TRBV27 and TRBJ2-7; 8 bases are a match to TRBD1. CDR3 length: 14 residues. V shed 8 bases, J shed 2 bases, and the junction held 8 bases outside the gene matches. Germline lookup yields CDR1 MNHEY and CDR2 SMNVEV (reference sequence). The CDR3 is CASGTGTGAYEQYF. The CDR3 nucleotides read TGTGCCAGCGGCACCGGGACAGGAGCCTACGAGCAGTACTTC.

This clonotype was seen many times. This CDR3 is CASSLEGAVGLRGGELFF. CDR3 in DNA: TGCGCCAGCAGCTTGGAAGGGGCCGTCGGTCTCCGGGGCGGGGAGCTGTTTTTT. The V call is TRBV5-1, the J call TRBJ2-2, with D possibly being TRBD1 or TRBD2 (5 bases each). This CDR3 contains 18 residues. CDR1 SGHRS and CDR2 YFSETQ come from the germline V gene. V dropped 0 bases and J dropped 7 bases, with 22 bases sitting between them.

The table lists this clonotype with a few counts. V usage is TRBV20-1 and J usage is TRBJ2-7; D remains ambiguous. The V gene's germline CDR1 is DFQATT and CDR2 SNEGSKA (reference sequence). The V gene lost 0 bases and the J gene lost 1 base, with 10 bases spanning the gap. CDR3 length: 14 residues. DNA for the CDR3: TGCAGTGCTAGAGATGAGTGGAAATCCTACGAGCAGTACTTC. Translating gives CSARDEWKSYEQYF.

CDR3: CASSLQGIDTDTQYF. DNA for the CDR3: TGCGCCAGCAGCTTGCAGGGAATAGACACAGATACGCAGTATTTT. The rearrangement uses TRBV5-1 and TRBJ2-3; a possible D gene is TRBD1 (5 bases). This CDR3 spans 15 amino acids. Trimming took 1 base from V and 2 from J, leaving 11 bases between them. Germline V CDR1 and CDR2: SGHRS, YFSETQ.

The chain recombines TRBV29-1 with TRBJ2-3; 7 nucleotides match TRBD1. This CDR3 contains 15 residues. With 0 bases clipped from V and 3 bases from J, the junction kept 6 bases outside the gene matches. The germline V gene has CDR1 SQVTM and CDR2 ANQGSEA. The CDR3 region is CSVEDQGRGTDTQYF. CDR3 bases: TGCAGCGTTGAAGATCAGGGCAGGGGGACAGATACGCAGTATTTT.

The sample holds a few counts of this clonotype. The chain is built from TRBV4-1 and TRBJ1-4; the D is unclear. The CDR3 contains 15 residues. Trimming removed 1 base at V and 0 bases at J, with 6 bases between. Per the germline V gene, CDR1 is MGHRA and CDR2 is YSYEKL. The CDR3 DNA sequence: TGCGCCAGCAGCCAAGCTGGCACAACTAATGAAAAACTGTTTTTT. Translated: CASSQAGTTNEKLFF.

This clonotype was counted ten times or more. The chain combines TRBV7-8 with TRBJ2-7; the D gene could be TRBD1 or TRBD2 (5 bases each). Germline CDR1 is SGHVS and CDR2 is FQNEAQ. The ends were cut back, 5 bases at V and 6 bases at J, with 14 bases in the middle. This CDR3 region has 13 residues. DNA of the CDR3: TGTGCCAGCAGCATCGACCCCGGGGCCGAGCAGTACTTC. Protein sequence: CASSIDPGAEQYF.

The CDR3 is CASSLGIKRGNEETQYF. CDR3 in DNA: TGCGCCAGCAGCTTGGGAATAAAGCGGGGGAACGAAGAGACCCAGTACTTC. The V call is TRBV5-1, the J call TRBJ2-5; 8 nucleotides align to TRBD2. The trim removed 0 bases at V and 3 bases at J, leaving 10 bases unmatched. The V gene's germline CDR1 is SGHRS and CDR2 YFSETQ. The CDR3 extends over 17 amino acids.

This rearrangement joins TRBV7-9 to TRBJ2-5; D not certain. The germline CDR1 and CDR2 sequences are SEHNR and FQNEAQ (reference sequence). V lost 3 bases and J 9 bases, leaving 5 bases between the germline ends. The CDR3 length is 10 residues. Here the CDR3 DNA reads TGTGCCAGCAGCTTTGATCCCCAGTACTTC. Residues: CASSFDPQYF.

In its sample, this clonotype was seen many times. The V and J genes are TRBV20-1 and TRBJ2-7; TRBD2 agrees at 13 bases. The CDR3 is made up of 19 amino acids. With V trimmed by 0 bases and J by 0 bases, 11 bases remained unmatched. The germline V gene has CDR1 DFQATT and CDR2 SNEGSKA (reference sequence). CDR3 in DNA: TGCAGTGCTAGAGATGGGACTAGCGGGATCCGCCGCTACTCCTACGAGCAGTACTTC. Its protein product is CSARDGTSGIRRYSYEQYF.

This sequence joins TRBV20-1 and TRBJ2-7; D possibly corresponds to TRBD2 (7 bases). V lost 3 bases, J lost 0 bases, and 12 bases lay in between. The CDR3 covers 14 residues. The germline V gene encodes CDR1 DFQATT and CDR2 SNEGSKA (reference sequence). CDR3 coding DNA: TGCAGTGCTAGTGGGGGCGGGGGCTCCTACGAGCAGTACTTC. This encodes CSASGGGGSYEQYF.

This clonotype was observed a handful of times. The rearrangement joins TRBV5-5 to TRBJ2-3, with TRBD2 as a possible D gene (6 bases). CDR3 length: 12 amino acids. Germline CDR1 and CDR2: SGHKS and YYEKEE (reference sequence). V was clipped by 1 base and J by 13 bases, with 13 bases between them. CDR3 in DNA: TGTGCCAGCAGCTTGAAGGGCGGGATGGAGTATTTT. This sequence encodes CASSLKGGMEYF. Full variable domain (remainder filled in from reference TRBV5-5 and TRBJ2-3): DAGVTQSPTHLIKTRGQQVTLRCSPISGHKSVSWYQQVLGQGPQFIFQYYEKEERGRGNFPDRFSARQFPNYSSELNVNALLLGDSALYLCASSLKGGMEYFGPGTRLTVL.

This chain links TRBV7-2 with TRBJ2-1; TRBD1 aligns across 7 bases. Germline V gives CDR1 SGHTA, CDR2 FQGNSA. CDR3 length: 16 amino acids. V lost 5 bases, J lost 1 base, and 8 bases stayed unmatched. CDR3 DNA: TGTGCCAGCAGCAAGAACAGGGGATCATCCTACAATGAGCAGTTCTTC. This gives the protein CASSKNRGSSYNEQFF.

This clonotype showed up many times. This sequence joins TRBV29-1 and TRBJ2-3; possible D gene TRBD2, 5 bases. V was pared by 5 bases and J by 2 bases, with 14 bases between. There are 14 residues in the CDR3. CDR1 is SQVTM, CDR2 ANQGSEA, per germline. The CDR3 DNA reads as TGCAGCGTTAGGACTCTAGCACCCACAGATACGCAGTATTTT. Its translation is CSVRTLAPTDTQYF.

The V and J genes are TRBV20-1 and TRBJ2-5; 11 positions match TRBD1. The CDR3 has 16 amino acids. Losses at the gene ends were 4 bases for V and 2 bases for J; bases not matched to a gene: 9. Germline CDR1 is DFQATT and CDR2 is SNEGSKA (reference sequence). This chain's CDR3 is CSAIRTGGFGQETQYF. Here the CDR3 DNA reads TGCAGTGCTATTCGGACAGGGGGCTTTGGGCAAGAGACCCAGTACTTC.

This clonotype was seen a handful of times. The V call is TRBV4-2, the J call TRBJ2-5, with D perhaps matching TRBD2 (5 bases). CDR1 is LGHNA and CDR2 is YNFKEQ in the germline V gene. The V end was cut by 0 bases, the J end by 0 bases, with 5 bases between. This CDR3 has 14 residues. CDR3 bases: TGTGCCAGCAGCCAAGAGGACTACCAAGAGACCCAGTACTTC. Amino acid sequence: CASSQEDYQETQYF.

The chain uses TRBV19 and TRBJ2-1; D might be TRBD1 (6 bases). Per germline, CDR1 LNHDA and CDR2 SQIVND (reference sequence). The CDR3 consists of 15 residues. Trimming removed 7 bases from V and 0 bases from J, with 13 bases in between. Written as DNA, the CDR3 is TGTGCCAGTACCGAAACAGGGTACTCCTACAATGAGCAGTTCTTC. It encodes CASTETGYSYNEQFF.

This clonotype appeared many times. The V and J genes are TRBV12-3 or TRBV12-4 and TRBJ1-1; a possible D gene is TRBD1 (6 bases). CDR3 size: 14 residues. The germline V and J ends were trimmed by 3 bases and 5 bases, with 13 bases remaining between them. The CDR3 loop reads CASSFRGLGTEAFF. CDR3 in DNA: TGTGCCAGCAGTTTTCGGGGGCTGGGGACTGAAGCTTTCTTT.

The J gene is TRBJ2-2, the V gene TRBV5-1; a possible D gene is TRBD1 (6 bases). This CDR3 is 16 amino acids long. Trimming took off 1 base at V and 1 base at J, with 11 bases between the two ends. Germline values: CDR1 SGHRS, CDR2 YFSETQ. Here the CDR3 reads CASSLTGKGNTGELFF. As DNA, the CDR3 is TGCGCCAGCAGCTTGACAGGGAAGGGGAACACCGGGGAGCTGTTTTTT.

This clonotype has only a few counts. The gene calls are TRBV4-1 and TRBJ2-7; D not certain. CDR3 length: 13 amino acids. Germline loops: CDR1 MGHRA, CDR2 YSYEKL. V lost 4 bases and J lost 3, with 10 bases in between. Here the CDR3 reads CASSLQESYEQYF. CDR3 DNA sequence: TGCGCCAGCAGCCTCCAGGAGAGCTACGAGCAGTACTTC.

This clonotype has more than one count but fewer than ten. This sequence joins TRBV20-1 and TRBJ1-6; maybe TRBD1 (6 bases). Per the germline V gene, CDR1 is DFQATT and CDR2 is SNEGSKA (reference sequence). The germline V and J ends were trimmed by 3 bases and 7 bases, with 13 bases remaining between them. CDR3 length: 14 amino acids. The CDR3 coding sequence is TGCAGTGCTAGCGCCGGGACACAAAATTCACCCCTCCACTTT. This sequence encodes CSASAGTQNSPLHF.

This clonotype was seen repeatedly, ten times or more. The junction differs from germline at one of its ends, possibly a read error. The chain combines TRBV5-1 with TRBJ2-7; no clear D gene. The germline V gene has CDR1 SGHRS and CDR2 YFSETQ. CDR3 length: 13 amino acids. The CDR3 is CASSLGASYEQYF. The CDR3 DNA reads TGTGCCAGCAGTTTAGGAGCCTCCTACGAGCAGTACTTC. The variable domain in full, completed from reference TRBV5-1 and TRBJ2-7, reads KAGVTQTPRYLIKTRGQQVTLSCSPISGHRSVSWYQQTPGQGLQFLFEYFSETQRNKGNFPGRFSGRQFSNSRSEMNVSTLELGDSALYLCASSLGASYEQYFGPGTRLTVT.

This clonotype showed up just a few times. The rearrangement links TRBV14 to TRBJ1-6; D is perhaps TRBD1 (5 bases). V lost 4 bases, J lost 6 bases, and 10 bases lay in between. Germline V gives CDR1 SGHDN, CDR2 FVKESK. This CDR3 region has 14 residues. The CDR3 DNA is TGTGCCAGCAGCCTGGGACTGCCTAATTCACCCCTCCACTTT. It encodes CASSLGLPNSPLHF.